These 10 T cell receptor beta chains were all obtained from the same sample, sequenced in a study of blood T cell repertoires in COVID-19. Some clones are missing from TCRdb's copy, which holds only in-frame ones; the method was immunoSEQ multiplex PCR. The table shows some 180,000 clones, with under 80% occurring only once. The sequencing sample was made of peripheral blood. Every receptor here comes from a man aged 50 to 59 who had recovered from COVID-19.

The rearrangement links TRBV5-8 to TRBJ1-5, with D perhaps matching TRBD1 (5 bases). V lost 3 bases, J lost 7 bases, and 20 bases lay in between. CDR3 length equals 16 residues. CDR1 is SGHTS, CDR2 YDEGEE, per germline. The CDR3 region has the DNA TGTGCCAGCAGCTCGGGGGGGACCGGGGCCGGGCAGCCCCAGCATTTT. Its protein is CASSSGGTGAGQPQHF.

CDR3 protein: CASSLGLAGVWAPETQYF. In DNA, the CDR3 is TGCGCCAGCAGCTTGGGACTAGCGGGAGTGTGGGCCCCAGAGACCCAGTACTTC. The chain combines TRBV5-1 with TRBJ2-5, with 12 nucleotides matching TRBD2. J gave up 4 bases and V 0 bases, and 10 bases lay outside the gene matches. This CDR3 spans 18 amino acids. Germline assignment: CDR1 SGHRS and CDR2 YFSETQ.

This chain links TRBV7-3 with TRBJ1-2, with TRBD1 matching 7 bases. The CDR3 is made up of 13 amino acids. V was pared by 4 bases and J by 6 bases, with 5 bases of the junction left unmatched. Germline-derived CDR1 and CDR2 are SGHTA and FQGTGA. The DNA for the CDR3 is TGTGCCAGCAGCTGGACAGGAGCTGATGGCTACACCTTC. Protein: CASSWTGADGYTF.

The V gene is TRBV7-9, the J gene TRBJ2-1; D is possibly TRBD2 (6 bases). With 4 bases removed from V and 0 bases from J, the gap between germline ends came to 16 bases. The CDR3 runs 17 residues. Germline V gene sequence: CDR1 SEHNR, CDR2 FQNEAQ (reference sequence). The CDR3: CASSYNSGGSSYNEQFF. CDR3 sequence (DNA): TGTGCCAGCAGCTACAATTCCGGAGGGAGCTCCTACAATGAGCAGTTCTTC.

The rearrangement uses TRBV18 and TRBJ2-1; 7 nucleotides line up with TRBD2. CDR3 length equals 16 residues. Germline-derived CDR1 and CDR2 are KGHSH and LQKENI. The V segment lost 4 bases and the J segment 0 bases; nucleotides outside the gene matches: 6. The CDR3 DNA reads TGTGCCAGCTCACTCAGCGGGGCCGGCTCCTACAATGAGCAGTTCTTC. Protein sequence: CASSLSGAGSYNEQFF.

The chain has TRBV28 and TRBJ1-6, with 7 nucleotides matching TRBD1. The germline CDR1 and CDR2 sequences are MDHEN and SYDVKM. This CDR3 spans 17 amino acids. Trimming removed 3 bases from V and 4 bases from J; junction bases left unmatched: 9. CDR3 protein: CASSLYRGQKYNSPLHF. In DNA form, the CDR3 reads TGTGCCAGCAGTTTGTATAGGGGGCAGAAATATAATTCACCCCTCCACTTT.

This clone was observed once. The chain recombines TRBV7-9 with TRBJ1-5, with TRBD1 identical over 8 bases. With 3 bases clipped from V and 4 bases from J, the junction kept 5 bases outside the gene matches. This CDR3 is built from 15 residues. The germline gives CDR1 SEHNR, CDR2 FQNEAQ (reference sequence). CDR3 DNA: TGTGCCAGCAGCTTGGGTCGGACAGGGAATCAGCCCCAGCATTTT. As protein: CASSLGRTGNQPQHF.

V and J are TRBV5-1 and TRBJ1-1; D ambiguous. This CDR3 spans 14 amino acids. Trimming cost V 0 bases and J 1 base, with 7 bases left between them. The V gene's germline CDR1 is SGHRS and CDR2 YFSETQ. For the CDR3, the DNA is TGCGCCAGCAGCTTGGTACGAGAGAACACTGAAGCTTTCTTT. Protein product: CASSLVRENTEAFF.

This chain links TRBV19 with TRBJ2-2; 8 bases agree with TRBD1. V lost 9 bases to trimming and J lost 5 bases; unmatched junction nucleotides: 11. The CDR3 extends over 15 amino acids. Per germline, CDR1 LNHDA and CDR2 SQIVND (reference sequence). CDR3 bases: TGTGCCAGCGTCATGGGGACAGGAGGAACCGGGGAGCTGTTTTTT. It yields the protein CASVMGTGGTGELFF.

This clone was counted once. V usage is TRBV6-5 and J usage is TRBJ1-2; D gene uncertain. Trimming pared 6 bases from V and 4 bases from J, leaving 12 bases between. Germline V CDR1 and CDR2: MNHEY, SVGAGI. This CDR3 comprises 13 residues. Here the CDR3 DNA reads TGTGCCAGCAGAATTACAGAAATCTATGGCTACACCTTC. Its protein is CASRITEIYGYTF.